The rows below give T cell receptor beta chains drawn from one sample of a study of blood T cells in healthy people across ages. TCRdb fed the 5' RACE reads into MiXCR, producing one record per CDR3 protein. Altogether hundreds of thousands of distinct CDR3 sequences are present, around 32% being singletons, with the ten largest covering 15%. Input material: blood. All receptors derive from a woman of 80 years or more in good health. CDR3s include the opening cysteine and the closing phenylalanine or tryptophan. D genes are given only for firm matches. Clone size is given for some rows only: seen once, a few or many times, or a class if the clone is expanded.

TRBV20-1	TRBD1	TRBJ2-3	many	TGCAGTGCTAAAACGGCTAGACAGGGACATACGCAGTATTTT	CSAKTARQGHTQYF
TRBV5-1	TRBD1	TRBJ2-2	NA	TGCGCCAGCAGCCTACGGATATCACCACGGAACCCGGGACAGCAGAACACCGGGGAGCTGTTTTTT	CASSLRISPRNPGQQNTGELFF
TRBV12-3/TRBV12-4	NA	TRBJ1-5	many	TGTGCCAGCAAAGATGGGGGAGCCAACAATCAGCCCCAGCATTTT	CASKDGGANNQPQHF
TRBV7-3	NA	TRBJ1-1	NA	TGTGCCAGCAGCACGGGACCGCTCCCAGAAGCTTTCTTT	CASSTGPLPEAFF
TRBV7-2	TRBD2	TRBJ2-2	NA	TGTGCCAGCATCCTGAACACCGGAGCGGGGTGGGGGGAGCTGTTTTTT	CASILNTGAGWGELFF
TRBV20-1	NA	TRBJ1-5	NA	TGCAGTGCTCAGAAGAGGCCAGGTAGCAATCAGCCCCAGCATTTT	CSAQKRPGSNQPQHF
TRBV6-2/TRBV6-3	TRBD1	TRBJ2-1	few	TGTGCCAGCAGTTACGCCAGTGACAGGGCCTACGAGCAGTTCTTC	CASSYASDRAYEQFF
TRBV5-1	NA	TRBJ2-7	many	TGCGCCAGCAGCCGGGGGACCGACCGATTCTCCTACGAGCAGTACTTC	CASSRGTDRFSYEQYF
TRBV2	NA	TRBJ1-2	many	TGTGCCAGCAATACCCTAGGGGATGGAGGCTACACCTTC	CASNTLGDGGYTF
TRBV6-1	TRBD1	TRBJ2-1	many	TGTGCCAGCAAACGGGAACAGGGGTTGAGTGAGCAGTTCTTC	CASKREQGLSEQFF
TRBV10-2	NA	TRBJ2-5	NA	TGCGCCAGCAGCCCCATGACAGGTTACGGGCAGTACTTC	CASSPMTGYGQYF
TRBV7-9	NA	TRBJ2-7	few	TGTGCCAGCAGCTTGTTCGAGGCAGGCCCCGAGCAGTACTTC	CASSLFEAGPEQYF
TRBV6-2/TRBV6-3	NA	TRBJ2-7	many	TGTGCCAGCAGGGAGCCACCATTAACGGACGAGCAGTACTTC	CASREPPLTDEQYF
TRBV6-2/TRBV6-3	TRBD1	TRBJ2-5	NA	TGTGCCGGCAGCGTAGACAGGGTTGAGGGTCCTCTCGATGAGCAGTACTTC	CAGSVDRVEGPLDEQYF
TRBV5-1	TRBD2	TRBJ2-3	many	TGCGCCAGCAGGCCGGGGGGGCAAACAGATACGCAGTATTTT	CASRPGGQTDTQYF
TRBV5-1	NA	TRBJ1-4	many	TGCGCCAGCAGCGCCCCGGACAGCCAAGATAATGAAAAACTGTTTTTT	CASSAPDSQDNEKLFF
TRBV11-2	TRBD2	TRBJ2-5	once	TGTGCCAGCAGCCGGGGAGGGATCCCGTACTTC	CASSRGGIPYF
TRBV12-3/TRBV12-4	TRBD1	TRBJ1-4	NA	TGTGCCAGCAGTCCTACCGCAGGGGGCCAAAATGAAAAACTGTTTTTT	CASSPTAGGQNEKLFF
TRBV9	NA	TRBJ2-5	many	TGTGCCAGCAGCGTAGCATTGGGGCAAGAGACCCAGTACTTC	CASSVALGQETQYF
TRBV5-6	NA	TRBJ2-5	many	TGTGCCAGCAGCTTGGGTATACGGAACCAAGAGACCCAGTACTTC	CASSLGIRNQETQYF
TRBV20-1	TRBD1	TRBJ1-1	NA	TGCAGTGCTAGCCTAGCAGGGGGTACTGAAGCTTTCTTT	CSASLAGGTEAFF
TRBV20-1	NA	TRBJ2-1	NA	TGCAGTGCTAGAGATACCCTCAGGCCTGACAATGAGCAGTTCTTC	CSARDTLRPDNEQFF
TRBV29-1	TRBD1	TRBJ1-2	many	TGCAGCGTTGGGGACAGGGGAAGAGGCTACACCTTC	CSVGDRGRGYTF
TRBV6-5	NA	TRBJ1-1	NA	TGTGCCAGCAGTTACTCCGGTAGGGTGAACACTGAAGCTTTCTTT	CASSYSGRVNTEAFF
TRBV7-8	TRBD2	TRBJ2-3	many	TGTGCCAGCAGCTGGCTAGGGACTAGCGGGTCTCTTATTAGCACAGATACGCAGTATTTT	CASSWLGTSGSLISTDTQYF